Following are 30 T cell receptor beta chains from one sample sequenced in a study of blood T cell repertoires in COVID-19. Some clones are missing from TCRdb's copy, which holds only in-frame ones; the method was immunoSEQ multiplex PCR. The data contain roughly 120,000 clones, over 60% of them singletons. Sequencing used peripheral blood. These receptors all come from a human donor in a cohort sampled during active or convalescent COVID-19.

J is TRBJ2-1 and V is TRBV18; 16 nucleotides align to TRBD2. V gave up 5 bases and J gave up 7 bases; unmatched junction bases: 2. Per germline, CDR1 KGHSH and CDR2 LQKENI. CDR3 length equals 15 residues. CDR3 sequence reads: CASSSGLAGGNEQFF. CDR3 DNA sequence: TGTGCCAGCTCATCGGGACTAGCGGGAGGGAATGAGCAGTTCTTC. Using reference TRBV18 and TRBJ2-1 for the parts outside the CDR3, the full variable domain is NAGVMQNPRHLVRRRGQEARLRCSPMKGHSHVYWYRQLPEEGLKFMVYLQKENIIDESGMPKERFSAEFPKEGPSILRIQQVVRGDSAAYFCASSSGLAGGNEQFFGPGTRLTVL.

The gene calls are TRBV9 and TRBJ2-1; TRBD2 matches at 7 bases. CDR3 size: 15 residues. Germline V gene sequence: CDR1 SGDLS, CDR2 YYNGEE. The J segment lost 7 bases and the V segment lost 0 bases, leaving 7 bases of the junction unmatched. CDR3 residues: CASSVGSSGGNEQFF. DNA for the CDR3: TGTGCCAGCAGCGTAGGGTCTAGCGGAGGGAATGAGCAGTTCTTC.

The chain links TRBV19 to TRBJ2-2; 7 nucleotides align to TRBD1. CDR3 length equals 14 residues. The germline gives CDR1 LNHDA, CDR2 SQIVND (reference sequence). V dropped 6 bases and J dropped 7; count of bases not matched to a gene: 8. The CDR3 nucleotides are TGTGCCAGTAGCCCGACAGGGTACGGCGGGGAGCTGTTTTTT. This codes for CASSPTGYGGELFF. The variable domain in full, completed from reference TRBV19 and TRBJ2-2, reads DGGITQSPKYLFRKEGQNVTLSCEQNLNHDAMYWYRQDPGQGLRLIYYSQIVNDFQKGDIAEGYSVSREKKESFPLTVTSAQKNPTAFYLCASSPTGYGGELFFGEGSRLTVL.

This clone was seen a handful of times. The chain recombines TRBV4-1 with TRBJ2-3; D is unclear. The CDR3 covers 14 residues. The germline gives CDR1 MGHRA, CDR2 YSYEKL. Deletions cut 2 bases from V and 2 bases from J, with 8 bases between. For the CDR3, the DNA is TGCGCCAGCAGCCAAAAGCTTGACACAGATACGCAGTATTTT. Translating gives CASSQKLDTDTQYF.

This clone was counted a single time. A clone one base away is much larger, so this may be a read error. V usage is TRBV5-1 and J usage is TRBJ1-2; D possibly corresponds to TRBD1 (6 bases). This CDR3 comprises 12 residues. Germline V gene sequence: CDR1 SGHRS, CDR2 YFSETQ. Trimming took off 0 bases at V and 10 bases at J, with 10 bases between the two ends. The CDR3 nucleotides are TGCGCCAGCAGCTTGGAGGGGGGGGTCTACACCTTC. Its translation: CASSLEGGVYTF. The full variable domain, with the rest looked up from reference TRBV5-1 and TRBJ1-2, is KAGVTQTPRYLIKTRGQQVTLSCSPISGHRSVSWYQQTPGQGLQFLFEYFSETQRNKGNFPGRFSGRQFSNSRSEMNVSTLELGDSALYLCASSLEGGVYTFGSGTRLTVV.

The chain joins TRBV9 to TRBJ1-3; the D gene is possibly TRBD1 (5 bases). Trimming took 4 bases from V and 7 from J, leaving 9 bases between them. CDR3 length: 12 amino acids. In germline, CDR1 is SGDLS, CDR2 YYNGEE. The CDR3 DNA reads TGTGCCAGCAGCCCCCGGGGGAACACCATATATTTT. It translates to CASSPRGNTIYF.

This clone was detected a few times. V usage is TRBV9 and J usage is TRBJ1-2, with D possibly TRBD1 on 6 matching bases. V lost 1 base to trimming and J lost 4 bases, with 14 bases between them. The CDR3 has 15 residues. Germline-derived CDR1 and CDR2 are SGDLS and YYNGEE. CDR3 bases: TGTGCCAGCAGCGTAATCGGGACATCAACCTATGGCTACACCTTC. Translating gives CASSVIGTSTYGYTF.

The rearrangement joins TRBV11-2 to TRBJ1-5; D ambiguous. V lost 2 bases to trimming and J lost 4 bases, with 9 bases between them. Germline lookup yields CDR1 SGHAT and CDR2 FQNNGV. The CDR3 covers 14 residues. CDR3 DNA sequence: TGTGCCAGCAGCTTAACCCCACTGAATCAGCCCCAGCATTTT. This gives the protein CASSLTPLNQPQHF.

The chain has TRBV14 and TRBJ2-1; 7 bases agree with TRBD2. Germline-derived CDR1 and CDR2 are SGHDN and FVKESK. The CDR3 loop spans 14 amino acids. V shed 3 bases and J 10 bases; nucleotides not matched to a gene: 9. The CDR3 DNA follows: TGTGCCAGCAGCCACGCCGGGAGGAGCTTAGAGCAGTTCTTC. As protein: CASSHAGRSLEQFF.

The rearrangement links TRBV7-8 to TRBJ2-2; a weak D match, TRBD1 (6 bases). The germline V and J ends were trimmed by 7 bases and 5 bases, with 20 bases remaining between them. Germline V gives CDR1 SGHVS, CDR2 FQNEAQ. The CDR3 extends over 16 amino acids. The DNA for the CDR3 is TGTGCCAGCACCAACCGAGGGGGTCGGTGGACCGGGGAGCTGTTTTTT. This translates into CASTNRGGRWTGELFF.

This clone was observed many times. CDR3 sequence (DNA): TGTGCCAGCAGCCCTATAGGGACTAGCGGCCAAGAGACCCAGTACTTC. This encodes CASSPIGTSGQETQYF. The gene calls are TRBV9 and TRBJ2-5, with 11 bases identical to TRBD2. Looked up from germline, CDR1 is SGDLS and CDR2 is YYNGEE. V shed 4 bases, J shed 1 base, and the junction held 6 bases outside the gene matches. There are 16 residues in the CDR3.

This clone has just a few counts. The CDR3, as DNA: TGTGCCAGCAGCCCCAGGACAGGGATGAACACCGGGGAGCTGTTTTTT. Protein: CASSPRTGMNTGELFF. The V and J genes are TRBV7-9 and TRBJ2-2, with TRBD1 matching 8 bases. This CDR3 contains 16 residues. Germline V gene data show CDR1 as SEHNR and CDR2 as FQNEAQ (reference sequence). After removal of 5 bases from V and 1 base from J, the junction contained 6 bases not matched to a gene.

The chain uses TRBV11-2 and TRBJ1-5, with D perhaps TRBD1 (6 bases). The V end was cut by 4 bases, the J end by 4 bases, with 14 bases between. This CDR3 contains 15 residues. Germline values: CDR1 SGHAT, CDR2 FQNNGV. The CDR3 sequence is CASSWGGAGNQPQHF. CDR3 coding DNA: TGTGCCAGCAGCTGGGGGGGGGCTGGGAATCAGCCCCAGCATTTT.

The V gene is TRBV5-1, the J gene TRBJ2-1; TRBD2 matches at 12 bases. Losses at the gene ends were 3 bases for V and 5 bases for J; bases not matched to a gene: 12. There are 18 residues in the CDR3. Per the germline V gene, CDR1 is SGHRS and CDR2 is YFSETQ. The CDR3 nucleotides read TGCGCCAGCAGCTCCAGACTAGCGGGAGCGCGAAGCGACAATGAGCAGTTCTTC. Encoded protein: CASSSRLAGARSDNEQFF.

This clone showed up just once. The chain combines TRBV10-3 with TRBJ2-7; 7 bases align to TRBD2. The CDR3 consists of 11 residues. Per germline, CDR1 ENHRY and CDR2 SYGVKD. The junction had 7 bases not matched to a gene; V was cut back by 11 bases and J by 6 bases. CDR3 nucleotide sequence: TGTGCCGGGGGAGGGCTCACCGAGCAGTACTTC. Translation: CAGGGLTEQYF.

This chain connects TRBV7-8 to TRBJ2-2; D not certain. The V end lost 4 bases, the J end lost 3 bases, and 12 bases lay between the germline ends. The germline CDR1 and CDR2 sequences are SGHVS and FQNEAQ. The CDR3 is 15 amino acids. CDR3 sequence reads: CASSSVRRDTGELFF. The DNA of the CDR3 is TGTGCCAGCAGCTCCGTACGACGGGACACCGGGGAGCTGTTTTTT.

The chain combines TRBV6-1 with TRBJ1-5, with 9 bases aligning to TRBD1. Trimming removed 0 bases from V and 6 bases from J; junction bases left unmatched: 6. The CDR3 covers 16 residues. Germline CDR1 is MNHNS and CDR2 is SASEGT. The CDR3 sequence: CASSEARRTGAQPQHF. DNA of the CDR3: TGTGCCAGCAGTGAAGCGCGACGGACAGGGGCTCAGCCCCAGCATTTT.

The V and J genes are TRBV4-3 and TRBJ2-1; TRBD1 agrees at 9 bases. This CDR3 has 17 residues. Looked up from germline, CDR1 is LGHNA and CDR2 is YSLEER. The V and J ends lost 2 bases and 4 bases, in that order; junction bases with no gene match: 9. This CDR3 reads CASSQTNRGRAYNEQFF. CDR3 in DNA: TGCGCCAGCAGCCAAACAAACAGGGGGCGAGCATACAATGAGCAGTTCTTC.

The V and J genes are TRBV6-5 and TRBJ1-5; 7 bases line up with TRBD1. Losses at the gene ends were 8 bases for V and 4 bases for J; bases not matched to a gene: 8. Germline V CDR1 and CDR2: MNHEY, SVGAGI. CDR3 size: 14 residues. The CDR3 is CASVLGGANQPQHF. CDR3 DNA: TGTGCCAGCGTATTAGGGGGCGCAAATCAGCCCCAGCATTTT.

This clone showed up just once. The genes are TRBV5-1 and TRBJ2-1; D is possibly TRBD1 (5 bases). The germline V gene encodes CDR1 SGHRS and CDR2 YFSETQ. V was cut by 3 bases and J by 4 bases, with 8 bases left in between. This CDR3 has 13 residues. CDR3 bases: TGCGCCAGCAGCTCAGGGCGGTACAATGAGCAGTTCTTC. Its protein is CASSSGRYNEQFF. Looking up the rest from reference TRBV5-1 and TRBJ2-1 gives the full variable domain: KAGVTQTPRYLIKTRGQQVTLSCSPISGHRSVSWYQQTPGQGLQFLFEYFSETQRNKGNFPGRFSGRQFSNSRSEMNVSTLELGDSALYLCASSSGRYNEQFFGPGTRLTVL.

V and J are TRBV7-2 and TRBJ1-1, with 9 bases identical to TRBD1. J gave up 6 bases and V 5 bases, and 10 bases lay outside the gene matches. CDR3 length: 15 residues. Looked up from germline, CDR1 is SGHTA and CDR2 is FQGNSA. The CDR3 is CASSDHRGLFSEAFF. In DNA, the CDR3 is TGTGCCAGCAGCGACCACAGGGGGCTTTTCTCTGAAGCTTTCTTT. The variable domain in full, with the rest retrieved from reference TRBV7-2 and TRBJ1-1, is GAGVSQSPSNKVTEKGKDVELRCDPISGHTALYWYRQSLGQGLEFLIYFQGNSAPDKSGLPSDRFSAERTGGSVSTLTIQRTQQEDSAVYLCASSDHRGLFSEAFFGQGTRLTVV.

This chain uses TRBV5-1 with TRBJ1-2; D ambiguous. The V and J ends lost 0 bases and 7 bases respectively, with 16 bases between them. This CDR3 contains 15 residues. Looked up from germline, CDR1 is SGHRS and CDR2 is YFSETQ. The CDR3 spells CASSLGFTSSGGYTF. The CDR3 DNA reads as TGCGCCAGCAGCTTGGGCTTTACCAGCAGCGGTGGCTACACCTTC. The complete variable domain, with remaining parts taken from reference TRBV5-1 and TRBJ1-2, reads KAGVTQTPRYLIKTRGQQVTLSCSPISGHRSVSWYQQTPGQGLQFLFEYFSETQRNKGNFPGRFSGRQFSNSRSEMNVSTLELGDSALYLCASSLGFTSSGGYTFGSGTRLTVV.

The chain joins TRBV28 to TRBJ1-6, with a tentative D call TRBD1 (6 bases). This CDR3 has 16 residues. Trimming pared 6 bases from V and 9 bases from J, leaving 21 bases between. Germline CDR1 and CDR2: MDHEN and SYDVKM. Written as DNA, the CDR3 is TGTGCCAGCAGGAACAGGGTTAGAAGTGACGGTTCACCCCTCCACTTT. It specifies CASRNRVRSDGSPLHF.

This chain uses TRBV14 with TRBJ2-5; 11 bases are shared with TRBD2. Per germline, CDR1 SGHDN and CDR2 FVKESK. The CDR3 consists of 16 residues. The trim removed 3 bases at V and 2 bases at J, leaving 5 bases unmatched. The CDR3 spells CASSHLTSGGQETQYF. CDR3 DNA: TGTGCCAGCAGCCACTTAACTAGCGGGGGACAAGAGACCCAGTACTTC.

V is TRBV9 and J is TRBJ1-2, with D tentatively TRBD1 (5 bases). The germline gives CDR1 SGDLS, CDR2 YYNGEE. The germline V and J ends were trimmed by 0 bases and 4 bases, with 10 bases remaining between them. The CDR3 covers 14 residues. The CDR3 DNA reads TGTGCCAGCAGCGTAGGCCCGGGGGTCTATGGCTACACCTTC. This gives the protein CASSVGPGVYGYTF. Looking up the rest from reference TRBV9 and TRBJ1-2 gives the full variable domain: DSGVTQTPKHLITATGQRVTLRCSPRSGDLSVYWYQQSLDQGLQFLIQYYNGEERAKGNILERFSAQQFPDLHSELNLSSLELGDSALYFCASSVGPGVYGYTFGSGTRLTVV.

This clone has only a few counts. The chain couples TRBV10-3 to TRBJ2-5, with 8 bases that match TRBD1. V shed 4 bases, J shed 3 bases, and the junction held 1 base outside the gene matches. This CDR3 has 13 amino acids. The germline CDR1 and CDR2 sequences are ENHRY and SYGVKD. CDR3 region: CAISGTGKETQYF. The CDR3 DNA follows: TGTGCCATCAGTGGGACAGGGAAAGAGACCCAGTACTTC.

J is TRBJ2-6 and V is TRBV25-1; a possible D gene is TRBD1 (6 bases). V lost 7 bases and J 1 base, leaving 8 bases between the germline ends. Germline V gene lookup returns CDR1 MGHDK and CDR2 SYGVNS. The CDR3 covers 14 residues. The CDR3 DNA is TGTGCCAGCAATCAGGGGTCTGGGGCCAACGTCCTGACTTTC. It codes for CASNQGSGANVLTF. The full variable domain, its missing parts supplied by reference TRBV25-1 and TRBJ2-6, is EADIYQTPRYLVIGTGKKITLECSQTMGHDKMYWYQQDPGMELHLIHYSYGVNSTEKGDLSSESTVSRIRTEHFPLTLESARPSHTSQYLCASNQGSGANVLTFGAGSRLTVL.

The chain joins TRBV30 to TRBJ2-3; D remains unclear. This CDR3 comprises 10 residues. Germline loops: CDR1 GTSNPN, CDR2 SVGIG (reference sequence). V was trimmed by 5 bases and J by 6 bases, leaving 6 bases between them. CDR3 region: CAWGRDTQYF. The CDR3 DNA sequence: TGTGCCTGGGGTCGGGATACGCAGTATTTT. The whole variable domain, remainder taken from reference TRBV30 and TRBJ2-3, is SQTIHQWPATLVQPVGSPLSLECTVEGTSNPNLYWYRQAAGRGLQLLFYSVGIGQISSEVPQNLSASRPQDRQFILSSKKLLLSDSGFYLCAWGRDTQYFGPGTRLTVL.

This clone was seen a single time. The rearrangement links TRBV2 to TRBJ2-4, with 13 bases fitting TRBD2. Germline assignment: CDR1 SNHLY and CDR2 FYNNEI. The CDR3 loop spans 19 amino acids. With 6 bases clipped from V and 1 base from J, the junction kept 12 bases outside the gene matches. CDR3 sequence reads: CASSAGTSGESLAKNIQYF. The DNA for the CDR3 is TGTGCCAGCAGCGCCGGGACTAGCGGGGAAAGTTTGGCCAAAAACATTCAGTACTTC. Together with reference TRBV2 and TRBJ2-4, the CDR3 gives the full variable domain: EPEVTQTPSHQVTQMGQEVILRCVPISNHLYFYWYRQILGQKVEFLVSFYNNEISEKSEIFDDQFSVERPDGSNFTLKIRSTKLEDSAMYFCASSAGTSGESLAKNIQYFGAGTRLSVL.

The gene calls are TRBV6-5 and TRBJ2-7, with 7 nucleotides matching TRBD1. This CDR3 comprises 14 residues. The germline V gene has CDR1 MNHEY and CDR2 SVGAGI. J gave up 5 bases and V 5 bases, and 9 bases lay outside the gene matches. For the CDR3, the DNA is TGTGCCAGCAGTACGACCAGGGGGTTGAACGAGCAGTACTTC. It encodes CASSTTRGLNEQYF.